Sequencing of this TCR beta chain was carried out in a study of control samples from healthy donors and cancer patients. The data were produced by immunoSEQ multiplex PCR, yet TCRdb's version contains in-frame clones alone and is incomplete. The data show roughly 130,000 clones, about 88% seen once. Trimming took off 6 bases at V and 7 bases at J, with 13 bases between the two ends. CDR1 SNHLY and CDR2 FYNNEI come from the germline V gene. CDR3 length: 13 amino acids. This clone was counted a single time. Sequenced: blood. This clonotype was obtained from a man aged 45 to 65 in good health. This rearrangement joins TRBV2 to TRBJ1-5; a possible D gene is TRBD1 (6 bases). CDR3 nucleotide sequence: TGTGCCAGCAGGCCAGGGGAGAGACAGCCCCAGCATTTT. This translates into CASRPGERQPQHF.